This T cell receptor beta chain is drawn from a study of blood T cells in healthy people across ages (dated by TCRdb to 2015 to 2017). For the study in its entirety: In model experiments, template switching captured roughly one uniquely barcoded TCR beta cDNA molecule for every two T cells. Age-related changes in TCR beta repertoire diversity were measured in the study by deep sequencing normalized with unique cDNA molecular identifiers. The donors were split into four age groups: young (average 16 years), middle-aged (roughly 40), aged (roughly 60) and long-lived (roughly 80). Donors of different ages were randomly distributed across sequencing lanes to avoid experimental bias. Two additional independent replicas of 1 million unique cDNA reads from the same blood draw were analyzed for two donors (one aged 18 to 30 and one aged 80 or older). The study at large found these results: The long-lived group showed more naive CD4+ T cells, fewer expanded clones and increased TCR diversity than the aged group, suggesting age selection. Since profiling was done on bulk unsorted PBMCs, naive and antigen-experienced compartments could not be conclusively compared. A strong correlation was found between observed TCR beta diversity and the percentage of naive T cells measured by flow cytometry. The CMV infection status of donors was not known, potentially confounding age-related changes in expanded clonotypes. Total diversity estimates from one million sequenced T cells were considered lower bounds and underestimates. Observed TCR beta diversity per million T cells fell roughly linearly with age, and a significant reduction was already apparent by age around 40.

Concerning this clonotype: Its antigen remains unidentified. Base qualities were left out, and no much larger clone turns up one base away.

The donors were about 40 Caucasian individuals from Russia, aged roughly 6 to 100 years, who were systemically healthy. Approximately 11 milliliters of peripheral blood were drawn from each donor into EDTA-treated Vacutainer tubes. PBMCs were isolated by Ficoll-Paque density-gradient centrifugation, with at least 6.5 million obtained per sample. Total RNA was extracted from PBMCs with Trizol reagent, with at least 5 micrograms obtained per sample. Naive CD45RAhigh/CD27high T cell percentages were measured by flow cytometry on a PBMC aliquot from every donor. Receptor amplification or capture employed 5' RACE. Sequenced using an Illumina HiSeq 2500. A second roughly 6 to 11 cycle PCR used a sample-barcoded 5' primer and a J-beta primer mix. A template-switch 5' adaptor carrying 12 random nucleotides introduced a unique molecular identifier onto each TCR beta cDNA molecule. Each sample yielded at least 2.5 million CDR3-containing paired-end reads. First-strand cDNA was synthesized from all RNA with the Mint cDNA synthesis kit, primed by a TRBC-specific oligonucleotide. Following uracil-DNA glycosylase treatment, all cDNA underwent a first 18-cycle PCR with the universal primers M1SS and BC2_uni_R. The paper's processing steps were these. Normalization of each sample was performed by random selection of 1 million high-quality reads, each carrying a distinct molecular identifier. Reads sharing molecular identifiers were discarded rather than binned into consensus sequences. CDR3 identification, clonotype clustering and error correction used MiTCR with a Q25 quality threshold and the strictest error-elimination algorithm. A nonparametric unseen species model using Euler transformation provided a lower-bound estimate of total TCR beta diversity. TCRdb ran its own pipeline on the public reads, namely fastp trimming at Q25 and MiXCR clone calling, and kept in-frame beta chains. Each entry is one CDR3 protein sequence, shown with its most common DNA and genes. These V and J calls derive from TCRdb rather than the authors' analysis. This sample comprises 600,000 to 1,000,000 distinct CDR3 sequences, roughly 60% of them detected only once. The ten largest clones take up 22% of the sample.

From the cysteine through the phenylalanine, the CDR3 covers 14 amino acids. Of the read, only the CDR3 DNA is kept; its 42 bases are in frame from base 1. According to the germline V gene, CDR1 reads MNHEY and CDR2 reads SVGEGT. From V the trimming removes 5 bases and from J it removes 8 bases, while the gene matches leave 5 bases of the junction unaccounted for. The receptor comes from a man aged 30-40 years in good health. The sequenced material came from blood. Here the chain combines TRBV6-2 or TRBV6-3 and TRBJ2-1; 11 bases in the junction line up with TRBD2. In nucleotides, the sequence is TGTGCCAGCAGTACTAGCGGGAGTGGGGATGAGCAGTTCTTC. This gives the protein CASSTSGSGDEQFF.